This TCR beta chain emerged from a study of cytomegalovirus exposure and HLA in healthy donors. Findings of the study overall: Roughly uniform sequencing depth across donors was assumed, possibly incorrectly. As was reported, the HLA-A and HLA-B alleles of most subjects were accurately predicted from TCR beta sequences. The study listed roughly 160 cytomegalovirus-associated TCR beta chains. What was likely a sequencing artifact was a cluster of highly shared sequence variants.

CDR1 and CDR2 from the germline V gene are KGHSH and LQKENI. V was shortened by 3 bases and J by 3 bases, with 12 bases between the two germline ends. The CDR3 runs to 15 residues. PCR involved 60 Vbeta and 13 Jbeta primers. Libraries were prepared by immunoSEQ multiplex PCR; TCRdb keeps only in-frame clonotypes and omits some of them. The table shows around 110,000 clones, with roughly four fifths occurring only once. As regards this clone: Its specificity is not known.

The V and J genes are TRBV18 and TRBJ1-5; D perhaps matches TRBD1 (5 bases). The TCR was taken from a man between 18 and 35 years old in good health and CMV-seronegative. Sequenced material: PBMCs. DNA of the CDR3: TGTGCCAGCTCACCGTCGGGGGGTTACAATCAGCCCCAGCATTTT. Residues: CASSPSGGYNQPQHF.